This TCR beta chain was sequenced in a study of cytomegalovirus exposure and HLA in healthy donors. Germline CDR1 and CDR2: SGDLS and YYNGEE. This CDR3 contains 15 residues. With V trimmed by 4 bases and J by 5 bases, 7 bases remained unmatched. Measured with immunoSEQ multiplex PCR; TCRdb has only the in-frame clones, and not every one. The repertoire holds about 260,000 clones, with about 90% as singletons. The donors were members of the validation cohort comprising about 130 subjects, separate from the roughly 670-subject first cohort. This clone was seen a single time. What it binds is unknown. Findings and limits, study-wide: Through in vitro validation, three CMV-associated chains were shown to be specific for CMV antigens. It was found in a later analysis that first-cohort TCR clusters tended to co-occur in the 90 to 150 validation repertoires. Associated with cytomegalovirus, according to the listing, were some 150 TCR beta chains.

Specimen: PBMCs. This receptor was identified in a woman aged 25 to 39 in good health and CMV-seronegative. This rearrangement joins TRBV9 to TRBJ2-7; 12 bases match TRBD2. The CDR3 sequence is CASSMLAGGLHEQYF. The CDR3 nucleotides are TGTGCCAGCAGCATGCTAGCGGGAGGGCTCCACGAGCAGTACTTC. The variable domain in full, completed from reference TRBV9 and TRBJ2-7, reads DSGVTQTPKHLITATGQRVTLRCSPRSGDLSVYWYQQSLDQGLQFLIQYYNGEERAKGNILERFSAQQFPDLHSELNLSSLELGDSALYFCASSMLAGGLHEQYFGPGTRLTVT.